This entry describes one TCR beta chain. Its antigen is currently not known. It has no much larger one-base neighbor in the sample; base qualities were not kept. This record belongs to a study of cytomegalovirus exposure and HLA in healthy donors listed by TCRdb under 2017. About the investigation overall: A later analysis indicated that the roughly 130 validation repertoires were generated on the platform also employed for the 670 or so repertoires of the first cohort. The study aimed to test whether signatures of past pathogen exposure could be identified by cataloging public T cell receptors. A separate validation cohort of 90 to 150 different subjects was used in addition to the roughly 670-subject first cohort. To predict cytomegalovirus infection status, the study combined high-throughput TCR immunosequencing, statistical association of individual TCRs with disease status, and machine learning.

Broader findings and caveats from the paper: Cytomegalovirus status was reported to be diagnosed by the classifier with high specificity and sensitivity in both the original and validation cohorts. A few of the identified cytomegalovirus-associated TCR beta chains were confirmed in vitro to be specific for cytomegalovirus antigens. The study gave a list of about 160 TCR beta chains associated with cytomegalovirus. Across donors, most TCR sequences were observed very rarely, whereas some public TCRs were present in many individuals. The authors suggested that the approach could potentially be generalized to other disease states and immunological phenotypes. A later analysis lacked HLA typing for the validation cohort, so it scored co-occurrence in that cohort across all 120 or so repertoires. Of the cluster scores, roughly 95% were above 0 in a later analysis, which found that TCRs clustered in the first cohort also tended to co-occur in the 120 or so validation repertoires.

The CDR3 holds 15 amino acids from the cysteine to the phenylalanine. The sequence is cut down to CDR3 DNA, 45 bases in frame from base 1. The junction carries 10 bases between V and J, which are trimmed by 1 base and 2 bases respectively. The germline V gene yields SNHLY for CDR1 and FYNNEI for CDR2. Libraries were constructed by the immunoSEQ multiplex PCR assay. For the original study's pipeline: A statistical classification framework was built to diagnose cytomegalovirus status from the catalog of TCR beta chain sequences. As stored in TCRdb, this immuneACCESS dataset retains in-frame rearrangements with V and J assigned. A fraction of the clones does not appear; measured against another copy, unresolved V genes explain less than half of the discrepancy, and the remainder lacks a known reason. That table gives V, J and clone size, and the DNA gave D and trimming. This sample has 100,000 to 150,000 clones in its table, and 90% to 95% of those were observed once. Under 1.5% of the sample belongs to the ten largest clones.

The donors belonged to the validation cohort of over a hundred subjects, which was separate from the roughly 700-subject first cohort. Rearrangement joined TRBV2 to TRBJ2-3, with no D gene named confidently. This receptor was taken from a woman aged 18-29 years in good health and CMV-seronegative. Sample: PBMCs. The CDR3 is CASSEVKQITDTQYF. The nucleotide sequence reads TGTGCCAGCAGTGAAGTTAAACAAATCACAGATACGCAGTATTTT.